The 10 T cell receptor beta chains presented below share a single source sample, sequenced in a study of blood T cell repertoires in COVID-19. Sequenced by immunoSEQ multiplex PCR; TCRdb stores in-frame clones only, minus some. The repertoire includes over 200,000 clones, 87% of them detected once, and 9.5% to 15% sits in the top ten. The sequencing sample was made of peripheral blood. These TCRs come from a woman under 30 who had recovered from COVID-19.

This chain uses TRBV4-1 with TRBJ2-5, with 7 bases aligning to TRBD2. This CDR3 spans 14 amino acids. The germline gives CDR1 MGHRA, CDR2 YSYEKL. With V trimmed by 3 bases and J by 5 bases, 6 bases remained unmatched. The CDR3 region is CASSHLAEAETQYF. CDR3 in DNA: TGCGCCAGCAGCCATCTAGCGGAGGCCGAGACCCAGTACTTC.

The chain joins TRBV6-5 to TRBJ2-3; D gene ambiguous. Germline V gene sequence: CDR1 MNHEY, CDR2 SVGAGI. The CDR3 length is 13 residues. With 4 bases removed from V and 2 bases from J, the gap between germline ends came to 7 bases. Here the CDR3 reads CASSFTYTDTQYF. Written as DNA, the CDR3 is TGTGCCAGCAGTTTCACCTACACAGATACGCAGTATTTT.

V is TRBV5-1 and J is TRBJ2-3; 8 bases match TRBD2. The V and J ends lost 4 bases and 0 bases, in that order; junction bases with no gene match: 7. This CDR3 is 16 amino acids long. CDR1 is SGHRS and CDR2 is YFSETQ in the germline V gene. CDR3 region: CASSLILAVSTDTQYF. CDR3 DNA: TGCGCCAGCAGCCTCATACTAGCGGTTAGCACAGATACGCAGTATTTT.

The sample holds a few counts of this clone. The chain links TRBV28 to TRBJ1-5; no clear D gene. With 3 bases removed from V and 0 bases from J, the gap between germline ends came to 9 bases. Germline assignment: CDR1 MDHEN and CDR2 SYDVKM. This CDR3 is built from 15 residues. The CDR3 spells CASSFPASSNQPQHF. The DNA for the CDR3 is TGTGCCAGCAGTTTTCCAGCTAGTAGCAATCAGCCCCAGCATTTT.

The rearrangement joins TRBV27 to TRBJ2-1; no definite D call. Germline V gene lookup returns CDR1 MNHEY and CDR2 SMNVEV (reference sequence). CDR3 length: 16 amino acids. V was shortened by 0 bases and J by 7 bases, with 16 bases between the two germline ends. The CDR3 nucleotides are TGTGCCAGCAGTTTATCCTACGGAGTGAGTTGGAATGAGCAGTTCTTC. Amino acids: CASSLSYGVSWNEQFF.

The chain couples TRBV27 to TRBJ2-3; D is possibly TRBD1 (6 bases). CDR3 size: 14 residues. The germline gives CDR1 MNHEY, CDR2 SMNVEV (reference sequence). The V and J ends lost 1 base and 4 bases respectively, with 9 bases between them. The DNA of the CDR3 is TGTGCCAGCAGTTTATGGGACACCCCAGATACGCAGTATTTT. This codes for CASSLWDTPDTQYF.

The chain joins TRBV10-1 to TRBJ2-3; perhaps TRBD1 as D (6 bases). Germline CDR1 reads WNHNN; CDR2 reads SYGVQD (reference sequence). Trimming left V 0 bases short and J 1 base short, with 8 bases between. This CDR3 region has 15 residues. The CDR3 DNA is TGCGCCAGCAGTGAGTCTCGACAGGGCACAGATACGCAGTATTTT. Translating gives CASSESRQGTDTQYF.

The chain has TRBV6-5 and TRBJ2-7, with D possibly matching TRBD1 (6 bases). V was clipped by 2 bases and J by 2 bases, with 10 bases between them. Looked up from germline, CDR1 is MNHEY and CDR2 is SVGAGI. The CDR3 loop spans 14 amino acids. CDR3 protein: CASSYDRKTYEQYF. CDR3 sequence (DNA): TGTGCCAGCAGTTACGACAGGAAAACCTACGAGCAGTACTTC.

This clone showed up just a few times. The chain couples TRBV5-4 to TRBJ2-1, with TRBD1 identical over 9 bases. This CDR3 contains 15 residues. V shed 4 bases and J 5 bases; nucleotides not matched to a gene: 7. The germline V gene has CDR1 SGHNT and CDR2 YYREEE (reference sequence). The CDR3 loop is CASSTPGQGNNEQFF. In DNA form, the CDR3 reads TGTGCCAGCAGCACGCCGGGACAGGGTAACAATGAGCAGTTCTTC.

The chain links TRBV9 to TRBJ2-1; tentative D call: TRBD2 (6 bases). The V end lost 0 bases, the J end lost 4 bases, and 14 bases lay between the germline ends. CDR3 length: 16 residues. In germline, CDR1 is SGDLS, CDR2 YYNGEE. The CDR3 sequence is CASSVDPGGLYNEQFF. Here the CDR3 DNA reads TGTGCCAGCAGCGTAGATCCCGGGGGACTTTACAATGAGCAGTTCTTC.